This T cell receptor beta chain stems from a study of T cells in Graves' hyperthyroidism and ophthalmopathy. General observations from the study: Blood also held most thyroid clonotypes expanded beyond 0.001.

There were TCR beta CDR3 regions amplified from RNA transcripts. HTBI primers were employed in a first-round RT-PCR of the TCR CDR3. TCRdb re-called the multiplex PCR reads through MiXCR, storing one row per CDR3 protein. This repertoire shows 500,000 to 750,000 distinct CDR3 sequences, approximately 15% found once; its top ten account for roughly 7.7%. Germline V gene sequence: CDR1 LGHNT, CDR2 FRNRAP. Losses at the gene ends were 0 bases for V and 9 bases for J; bases not matched to a gene: 14. The CDR3 sequence is 17 residues long. This clonotype was counted many times. Antigen unknown. Ophthalmopathy patients had moderate-to-severe active disease, CAS ≥3, NOSPECS ≥4, and disease duration under 3 months.

Material: blood. V and J are TRBV12-5 and TRBJ2-1; 7 bases are shared with TRBD2. This sequence originates from a young woman with Graves' ophthalmopathy. In DNA form, the CDR3 reads TGTGCTAGTGGTTTGGTACTTTGGGGGAGGGCCGGGAGTGAGCAGTTCTTC. Translation gives CASGLVLWGRAGSEQFF.